The 26 T cell receptor beta chains in this list originate from one sample, sequenced in a study of blood T cell repertoires in COVID-19. Only in-frame clones appear in the TCRdb table, and some are missing; sequencing was by immunoSEQ multiplex PCR. The repertoire holds around 100,000 clones, with around four fifths as singletons. Sequenced material: peripheral blood. The receptors come from a woman aged 65 to 85 with acute or convalescent COVID-19.

This chain connects TRBV3-1 (or the pseudogene TRBV3-2) to TRBJ1-6, with D unresolved. This CDR3 is 17 amino acids long. Germline V lookup: CDR1 LGHDT, CDR2 YNNKEL (reference sequence). V dropped 1 base and J dropped 9 bases, with 19 bases sitting between them. CDR3 coding DNA: TGTGCCAGCAGCCAAGGGGAGACCGCACTCCTTGGTTCACCCCTCCACTTT. It encodes CASSQGETALLGSPLHF.

CDR3 sequence: CASSSYRSGYTF. The CDR3 coding sequence is TGTGCCAGCAGCTCGTACAGGAGTGGCTACACCTTC. V and J are TRBV5-8 and TRBJ1-2, with D perhaps TRBD1 (5 bases). CDR3 length equals 12 residues. Germline CDR1 and CDR2: SGHTS and YDEGEE. The germline V and J ends were trimmed by 3 bases and 7 bases, with 10 bases remaining between them.

The V gene is TRBV7-2, the J gene TRBJ2-3; 13 nucleotides align to TRBD2. The CDR3 sequence is 16 residues long. V dropped 4 bases and J dropped 1; count of bases not matched to a gene: 2. Germline V gene data show CDR1 as SGHTA and CDR2 as FQGNSA. The CDR3 DNA sequence: TGTGCCAGCAGCTCAGGACTAGCGGGGGGCACAGATACGCAGTATTTT. Translating gives CASSSGLAGGTDTQYF.

The chain recombines TRBV7-8 with TRBJ2-7; the D is unclear. This CDR3 comprises 12 residues. V was shortened by 4 bases and J by 6 bases, with 10 bases between the two germline ends. Germline values: CDR1 SGHVS, CDR2 FQNEAQ. The CDR3 loop reads CASSSRFSEQYF. CDR3 nucleotides: TGTGCCAGCAGCTCTAGGTTTAGCGAGCAGTACTTC.

This clone has only a few counts. This chain connects TRBV11-2 to TRBJ1-6; D ambiguous. CDR1 SGHAT and CDR2 FQNNGV come from the germline V gene. The CDR3 contains 15 residues. Trimming removed 2 bases at V and 7 bases at J, with 12 bases between. Here the CDR3 DNA reads TGTGCCAGCAGCTTATCGGCGGGAGTCAATTCACCCCTCCACTTT. Amino acids: CASSLSAGVNSPLHF.

The V gene is TRBV7-2, the J gene TRBJ1-5; 12 bases match TRBD1. The CDR3 sequence is 17 residues long. Trimming cost V 4 bases and J 3 bases; bases outside gene matches: 7. The germline V gene encodes CDR1 SGHTA and CDR2 FQGNSA. CDR3 DNA: TGTGCCAGCAGCTCGACCGGGACAGGGGGCACCAATCAGCCCCAGCATTTT. Translation: CASSSTGTGGTNQPQHF. Full variable domain (missing parts from reference TRBV7-2 and TRBJ1-5): GAGVSQSPSNKVTEKGKDVELRCDPISGHTALYWYRQSLGQGLEFLIYFQGNSAPDKSGLPSDRFSAERTGGSVSTLTIQRTQQEDSAVYLCASSSTGTGGTNQPQHFGDGTRLSIL.

This chain connects TRBV5-1 to TRBJ2-2; 8 bases fit TRBD1. The V gene end was trimmed by 3 bases and the J gene end by 4 bases; junction bases not matched to a gene: 5. CDR1 is SGHRS, CDR2 YFSETQ, per germline. The CDR3 is made up of 15 amino acids. CDR3 loop: CASSYGQGGTGELFF. The CDR3 DNA sequence: TGCGCCAGCAGCTACGGACAGGGAGGCACCGGGGAGCTGTTTTTT.

The chain is built from TRBV25-1 and TRBJ1-2; 9 bases line up with TRBD1. Germline V lookup: CDR1 MGHDK, CDR2 SYGVNS. After removal of 3 bases from V and 5 bases from J, the junction contained 13 bases not matched to a gene. The CDR3 runs 17 residues. DNA of the CDR3: TGTGCCAGCAGTGACGGGCCGGGACAGGGTCAATGGTATGGCTACACCTTC. Translated, it gives CASSDGPGQGQWYGYTF.

The chain employs TRBV5-1 and TRBJ2-1; TRBD2 matches at 9 bases. Germline assignment: CDR1 SGHRS and CDR2 YFSETQ. The CDR3 runs to 13 residues. J gave up 5 bases and V 7 bases, and 4 bases lay outside the gene matches. CDR3: CASWAGGNNEQFF. The DNA of the CDR3 is TGCGCCAGCTGGGCGGGGGGGAACAATGAGCAGTTCTTC. Based on the CDR3 plus reference TRBV5-1 and TRBJ2-1, the full variable domain is KAGVTQTPRYLIKTRGQQVTLSCSPISGHRSVSWYQQTPGQGLQFLFEYFSETQRNKGNFPGRFSGRQFSNSRSEMNVSTLELGDSALYLCASWAGGNNEQFFGPGTRLTVL.

The chain is built from TRBV19 and TRBJ1-2; 12 nucleotides align to TRBD1. The trim removed 5 bases at V and 7 bases at J, leaving 5 bases unmatched. Germline V gene sequence: CDR1 LNHDA, CDR2 SQIVND (reference sequence). The CDR3 has 14 amino acids. The CDR3 sequence is CASSGGQGARGYTF. DNA for the CDR3: TGTGCCAGTAGTGGGGGACAGGGGGCGCGTGGCTACACCTTC. Full variable domain (missing parts from reference TRBV19 and TRBJ1-2): DGGITQSPKYLFRKEGQNVTLSCEQNLNHDAMYWYRQDPGQGLRLIYYSQIVNDFQKGDIAEGYSVSREKKESFPLTVTSAQKNPTAFYLCASSGGQGARGYTFGSGTRLTVV.

J is TRBJ1-1 and V is TRBV5-1; D not certain. Germline assignment: CDR1 SGHRS and CDR2 YFSETQ. The CDR3 has 14 amino acids. V lost 4 bases and J 1 base, leaving 11 bases between the germline ends. CDR3 coding DNA: TGCGCCAGCAGCATCGACACGACGAACACTGAAGCTTTCTTT. Amino acids: CASSIDTTNTEAFF.

The V gene is TRBV15, the J gene TRBJ1-2, with D possibly TRBD1 on 5 matching bases. With 3 bases removed from V and 2 bases from J, the gap between germline ends came to 7 bases. CDR3 size: 13 residues. The germline V gene has CDR1 LNHNV and CDR2 YYDKDF (reference sequence). The CDR3 coding sequence is TGTGCCACCAGCAGCAGACAGAACTATGGCTACACCTTC. Its protein is CATSSRQNYGYTF.

The rearrangement links TRBV10-3 to TRBJ1-4; D gene uncertain. The V end lost 7 bases, the J end lost 0 bases, and 6 bases lay between the germline ends. Germline lookup yields CDR1 ENHRY and CDR2 SYGVKD. This CDR3 spans 13 amino acids. CDR3 coding DNA: TGTGCCATCACCCAGTCAACTAATGAAAAACTGTTTTTT. It is translated as CAITQSTNEKLFF.

The rearrangement links TRBV5-5 to TRBJ2-3; the match to TRBD1 covers 9 bases. The V gene's germline CDR1 is SGHKS and CDR2 YYEKEE (reference sequence). The CDR3 is made up of 15 amino acids. The trim removed 3 bases at V and 5 bases at J, leaving 7 bases unmatched. In DNA form, the CDR3 reads TGTGCCAGCAGCTACGACAGGGGGTCAAAAGATACGCAGTATTTT. Its translation: CASSYDRGSKDTQYF. Based on the CDR3 plus reference TRBV5-5 and TRBJ2-3, the full variable domain is DAGVTQSPTHLIKTRGQQVTLRCSPISGHKSVSWYQQVLGQGPQFIFQYYEKEERGRGNFPDRFSARQFPNYSSELNVNALLLGDSALYLCASSYDRGSKDTQYFGPGTRLTVL.

The V and J genes are TRBV5-4 and TRBJ2-3, with D possibly TRBD1 on 6 matching bases. Per germline, CDR1 SGHNT and CDR2 YYREEE (reference sequence). With 4 bases removed from V and 2 bases from J, the gap between germline ends came to 17 bases. The CDR3 is 16 amino acids. CDR3 DNA sequence: TGTGCCAGCAGCCTGGGGGCAGTGCCCTCCACAGATACGCAGTATTTT. It encodes CASSLGAVPSTDTQYF.

This chain connects TRBV10-1 to TRBJ2-1; 8 positions agree with TRBD1. CDR3 length: 15 amino acids. In germline, CDR1 is WNHNN, CDR2 SYGVQD (reference sequence). The ends lost 10 bases at V and 6 bases at J; junction bases unmatched: 14. DNA for the CDR3: TGCGCCACGCTCCCGGGGACAGGCCTTTCCAATGAGCAGTTCTTC. It specifies CATLPGTGLSNEQFF.

The chain carries TRBV11-1 and TRBJ1-6, with D possibly being TRBD1 (6 bases). V was trimmed by 5 bases and J by 9 bases, leaving 17 bases between them. The CDR3 sequence is 15 residues long. The germline V gene has CDR1 SGHAT and CDR2 FQDESV (reference sequence). CDR3 bases: TGTGCCAGCAGCGAATACAGGGCCCTCGGTTCACCCCTCCACTTT. Residues: CASSEYRALGSPLHF. The variable domain in full, completed from reference TRBV11-1 and TRBJ1-6, reads EAEVAQSPRYKITEKSQAVAFWCDPISGHATLYWYRQILGQGPELLVQFQDESVVDDSQLPKDRFSAERLKGVDSTLKIQPAELGDSAMYLCASSEYRALGSPLHFGNGTRLTVT.

This sequence joins TRBV6-6 and TRBJ1-6; D is perhaps TRBD1 (5 bases). The CDR3 has 13 amino acids. V was trimmed by 2 bases and J by 8 bases, leaving 7 bases between them. Looked up from germline, CDR1 is MNHNY and CDR2 is SVGAGI (reference sequence). The CDR3 sequence: CASSYAGDSPLHF. The CDR3 DNA reads TGTGCCAGCAGTTACGCGGGGGATTCACCCCTCCACTTT.

The V and J genes are TRBV29-1 and TRBJ2-1; a possible D gene is TRBD2 (5 bases). CDR3 length equals 11 residues. CDR1 is SQVTM and CDR2 is ANQGSEA in the germline V gene. Written as DNA, the CDR3 is TGCAGTGTGTGGGAGCACAATGAGCAGTTCTTC. It codes for CSVWEHNEQFF.

This sequence joins TRBV5-1 and TRBJ2-4; 9 nucleotides line up with TRBD1. CDR1 and CDR2 (germline): SGHRS, YFSETQ. The junction had 5 bases not matched to a gene; V was cut back by 3 bases and J by 7 bases. The CDR3 runs to 14 residues. CDR3 sequence: CASSSGTGSNIQYF. CDR3 sequence (DNA): TGCGCCAGCAGCTCGGGGACAGGGTCTAACATTCAGTACTTC.

This chain connects TRBV10-1 to TRBJ2-4; maybe TRBD1 (5 bases). V lost 7 bases and J 3 bases, leaving 13 bases between the germline ends. CDR1 and CDR2 (germline): WNHNN, SYGVQD (reference sequence). The CDR3 runs to 14 residues. This CDR3 reads CASIRSRVKNIQYF. DNA of the CDR3: TGCGCCAGCATAAGGAGCAGGGTCAAAAACATTCAGTACTTC.

This clone was seen a few times. The rearrangement uses TRBV19 and TRBJ1-2; D is uncertain. Trimming left V 0 bases short and J 6 bases short, with 17 bases between. Germline CDR1 and CDR2: LNHDA and SQIVND (reference sequence). This CDR3 comprises 16 residues. The CDR3 loop is CASSIDLARTRDGYTF. DNA for the CDR3: TGTGCCAGTAGTATAGATTTGGCCAGAACGAGGGATGGCTACACCTTC.

CDR3 protein: CASSLDEGYQETQYF. The CDR3 DNA reads TGTGCCAGCAGCTTAGACGAGGGCTACCAAGAGACCCAGTACTTC. This chain uses TRBV7-2 with TRBJ2-5; the D gene is possibly TRBD2 (5 bases). CDR1 and CDR2 (germline): SGHTA, FQGNSA. Trimming cost V 1 base and J 0 bases, with 9 bases left between them. The CDR3 sequence is 15 residues long.

J is TRBJ1-1 and V is TRBV18, with D maybe TRBD1 (6 bases). Germline V CDR1 and CDR2: KGHSH, LQKENI. V was shortened by 2 bases and J by 6 bases, with 10 bases between the two germline ends. The CDR3 runs to 13 residues. Here the CDR3 reads CASSPGDNPEAFF. The CDR3 coding sequence is TGTGCCAGCTCACCAGGGGACAACCCTGAAGCTTTCTTT.

This chain uses TRBV11-2 with TRBJ1-2, with TRBD1 as a possible D gene (6 bases). CDR3 length: 14 residues. V lost 5 bases to trimming and J lost 4 bases, with 14 bases between them. Germline CDR1 reads SGHAT; CDR2 reads FQNNGV. DNA for the CDR3: TGTGCCAGCAGCACCAAGGGGGGGACCTATGGCTACACCTTC. This encodes CASSTKGGTYGYTF.

This chain connects TRBV5-1 to TRBJ1-1; a weak D match, TRBD1 (6 bases). The CDR3 totals 15 residues. V lost 4 bases, J lost 4 bases, and 17 bases lay in between. Germline V gene data show CDR1 as SGHRS and CDR2 as YFSETQ. CDR3 amino acids: CASSLQGQASTEAFF. CDR3 nucleotides: TGCGCCAGCAGCCTGCAGGGGCAGGCGAGCACTGAAGCTTTCTTT.